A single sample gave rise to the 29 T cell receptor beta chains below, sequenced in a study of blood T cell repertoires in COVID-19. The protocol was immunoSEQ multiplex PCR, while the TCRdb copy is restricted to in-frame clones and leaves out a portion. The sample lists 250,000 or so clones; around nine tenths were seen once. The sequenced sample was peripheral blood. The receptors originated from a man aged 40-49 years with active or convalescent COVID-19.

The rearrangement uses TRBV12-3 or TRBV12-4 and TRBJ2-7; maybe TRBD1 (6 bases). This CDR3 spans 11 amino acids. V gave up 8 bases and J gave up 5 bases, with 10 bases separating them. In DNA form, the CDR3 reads TGTGCCAGCGGCAGGGGTAACGAGCAGTACTTC. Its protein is CASGRGNEQYF.

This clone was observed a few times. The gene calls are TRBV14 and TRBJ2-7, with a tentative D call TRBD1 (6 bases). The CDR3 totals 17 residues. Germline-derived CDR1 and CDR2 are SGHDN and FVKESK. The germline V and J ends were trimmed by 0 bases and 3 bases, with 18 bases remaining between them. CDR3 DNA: TGTGCCAGCAGCCAAGATCGGGTCCAGGGGACCATCTACGAGCAGTACTTC. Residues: CASSQDRVQGTIYEQYF.

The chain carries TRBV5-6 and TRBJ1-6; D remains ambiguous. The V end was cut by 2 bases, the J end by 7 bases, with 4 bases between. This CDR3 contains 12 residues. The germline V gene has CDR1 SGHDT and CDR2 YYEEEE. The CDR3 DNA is TGTGCCAGCAGCTTACTAAATTCACCCCTCCACTTT. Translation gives CASSLLNSPLHF. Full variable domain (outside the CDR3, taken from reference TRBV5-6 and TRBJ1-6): DAGVTQSPTHLIKTRGQQVTLRCSPKSGHDTVSWYQQALGQGPQFIFQYYEEEERQRGNFPDRFSGHQFPNYSSELNVNALLLGDSALYLCASSLLNSPLHFGNGTRLTVT.

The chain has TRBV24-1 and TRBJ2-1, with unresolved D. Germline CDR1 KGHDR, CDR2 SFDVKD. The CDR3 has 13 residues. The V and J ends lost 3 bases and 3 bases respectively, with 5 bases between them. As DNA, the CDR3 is TGTGCCACCAGTGATCCAAACTACAATGAGCAGTTCTTC. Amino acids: CATSDPNYNEQFF.

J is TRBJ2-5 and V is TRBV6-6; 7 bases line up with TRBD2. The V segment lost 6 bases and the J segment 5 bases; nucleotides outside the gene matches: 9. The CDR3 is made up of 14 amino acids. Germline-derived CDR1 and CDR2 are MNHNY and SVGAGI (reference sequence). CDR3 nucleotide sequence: TGTGCCAGCAGCCCCGGAACCGGGGGGGAGACCCAGTACTTC. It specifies CASSPGTGGETQYF.

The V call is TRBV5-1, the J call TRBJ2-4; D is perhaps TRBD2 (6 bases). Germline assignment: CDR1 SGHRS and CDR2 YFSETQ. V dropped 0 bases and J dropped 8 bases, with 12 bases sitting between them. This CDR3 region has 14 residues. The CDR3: CASSLEDTGDIQYF. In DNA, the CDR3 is TGCGCCAGCAGCTTGGAGGACACGGGGGACATTCAGTACTTC.

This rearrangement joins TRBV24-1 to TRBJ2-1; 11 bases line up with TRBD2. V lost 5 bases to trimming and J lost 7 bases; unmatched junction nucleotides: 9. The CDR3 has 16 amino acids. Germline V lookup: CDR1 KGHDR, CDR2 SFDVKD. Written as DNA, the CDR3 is TGTGCCACCAGTGTTTCGATAGCGGGAGGGATGAATGAGCAGTTCTTC. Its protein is CATSVSIAGGMNEQFF.

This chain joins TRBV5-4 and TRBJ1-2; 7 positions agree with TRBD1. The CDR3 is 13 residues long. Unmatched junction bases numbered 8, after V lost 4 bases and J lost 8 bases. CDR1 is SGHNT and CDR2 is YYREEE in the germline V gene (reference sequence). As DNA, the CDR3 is TGTGCCAGCAGCCGACAGGGTGCTTACGGCTACACCTTC. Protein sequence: CASSRQGAYGYTF.

CDR3: CAWSRTGDQPQHF. CDR3 bases: TGTGCCTGGAGCCGGACAGGGGATCAGCCCCAGCATTTT. The chain links TRBV30 to TRBJ1-5, with TRBD1 matching 9 bases. Germline assignment: CDR1 GTSNPN and CDR2 SVGIG (reference sequence). CDR3 length equals 13 residues. Trimming cost V 3 bases and J 5 bases; bases outside gene matches: 2.

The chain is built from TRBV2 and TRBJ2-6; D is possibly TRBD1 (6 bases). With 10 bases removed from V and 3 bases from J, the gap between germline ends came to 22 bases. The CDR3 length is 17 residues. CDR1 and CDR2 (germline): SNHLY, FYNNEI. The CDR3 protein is CAILFRGPYGGANVLTF. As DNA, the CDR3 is TGTGCCATCCTTTTCAGGGGACCCTACGGTGGGGCCAACGTCCTGACTTTC.

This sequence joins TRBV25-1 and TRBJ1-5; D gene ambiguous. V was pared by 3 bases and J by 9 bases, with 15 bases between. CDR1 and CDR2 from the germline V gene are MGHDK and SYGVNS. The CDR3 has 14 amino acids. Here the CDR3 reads CASSETAVIGPQHF. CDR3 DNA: TGTGCCAGCAGTGAGACTGCGGTCATTGGGCCCCAGCATTTT.

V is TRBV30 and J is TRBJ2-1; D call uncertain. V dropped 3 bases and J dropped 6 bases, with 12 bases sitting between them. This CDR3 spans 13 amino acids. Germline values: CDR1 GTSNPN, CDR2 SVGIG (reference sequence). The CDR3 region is CAWSPMAGNEQFF. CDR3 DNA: TGTGCCTGGAGCCCAATGGCTGGCAATGAGCAGTTCTTC.

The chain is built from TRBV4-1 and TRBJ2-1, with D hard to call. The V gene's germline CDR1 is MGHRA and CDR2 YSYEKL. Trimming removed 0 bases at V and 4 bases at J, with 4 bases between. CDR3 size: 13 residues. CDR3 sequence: CASSQDSYNEQFF. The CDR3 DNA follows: TGCGCCAGCAGCCAAGATTCGTACAATGAGCAGTTCTTC.

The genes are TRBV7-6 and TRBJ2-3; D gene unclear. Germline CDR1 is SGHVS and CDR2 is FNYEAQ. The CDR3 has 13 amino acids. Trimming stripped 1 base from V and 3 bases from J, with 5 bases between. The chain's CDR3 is CASSLETTDTQYF. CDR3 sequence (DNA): TGTGCCAGCAGCTTAGAGACAACAGATACGCAGTATTTT. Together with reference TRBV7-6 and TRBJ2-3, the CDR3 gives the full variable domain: GAGVSQSPRYKVTKRGQDVALRCDPISGHVSLYWYRQALGQGPEFLTYFNYEAQQDKSGLPNDRFSAERPEGSISTLTIQRTEQRDSAMYRCASSLETTDTQYFGPGTRLTVL.

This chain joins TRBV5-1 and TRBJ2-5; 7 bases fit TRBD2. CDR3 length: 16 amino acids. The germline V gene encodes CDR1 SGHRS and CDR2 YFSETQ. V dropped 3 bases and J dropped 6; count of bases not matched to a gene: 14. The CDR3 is CASSSSRVLADKTQYF. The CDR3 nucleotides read TGCGCCAGCAGCTCGTCGCGGGTTCTAGCGGACAAGACCCAGTACTTC.

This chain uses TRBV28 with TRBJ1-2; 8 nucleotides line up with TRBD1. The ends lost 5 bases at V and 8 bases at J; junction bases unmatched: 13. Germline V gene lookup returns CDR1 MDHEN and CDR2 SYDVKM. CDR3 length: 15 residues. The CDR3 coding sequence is TGTGCCAGCAGTGGAGGGACAGGCTCCCCCGGAGGCTACACCTTC. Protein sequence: CASSGGTGSPGGYTF.

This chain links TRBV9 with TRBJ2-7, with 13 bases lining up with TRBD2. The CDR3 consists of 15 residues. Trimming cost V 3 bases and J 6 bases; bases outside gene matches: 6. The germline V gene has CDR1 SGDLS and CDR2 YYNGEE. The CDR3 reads CASSGPTSGGPEQYF. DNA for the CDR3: TGTGCCAGCAGCGGTCCGACTAGCGGGGGGCCCGAGCAGTACTTC.

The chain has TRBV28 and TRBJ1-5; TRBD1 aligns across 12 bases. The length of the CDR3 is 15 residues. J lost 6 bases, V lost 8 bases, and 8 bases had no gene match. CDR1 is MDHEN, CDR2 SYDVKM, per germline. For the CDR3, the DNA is TGTGCCAGCGTGAAGGGACAGGGGGCAATTCAGCCCCAGCATTTT. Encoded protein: CASVKGQGAIQPQHF.

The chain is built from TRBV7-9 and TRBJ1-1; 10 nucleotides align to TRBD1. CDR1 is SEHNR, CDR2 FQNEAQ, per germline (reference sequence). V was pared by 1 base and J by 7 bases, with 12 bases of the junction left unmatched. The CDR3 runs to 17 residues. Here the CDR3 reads CASSLGPDRGSPYEAFF. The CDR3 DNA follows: TGTGCCAGCAGCTTAGGCCCGGACAGGGGGTCCCCTTATGAAGCTTTCTTT.

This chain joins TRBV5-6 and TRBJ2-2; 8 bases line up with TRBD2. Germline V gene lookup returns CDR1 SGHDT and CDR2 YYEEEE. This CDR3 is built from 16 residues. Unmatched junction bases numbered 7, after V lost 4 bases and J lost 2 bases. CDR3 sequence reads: CASSATGGPNTGELFF. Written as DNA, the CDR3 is TGTGCCAGCAGCGCGACGGGGGGGCCCAACACCGGGGAGCTGTTTTTT.

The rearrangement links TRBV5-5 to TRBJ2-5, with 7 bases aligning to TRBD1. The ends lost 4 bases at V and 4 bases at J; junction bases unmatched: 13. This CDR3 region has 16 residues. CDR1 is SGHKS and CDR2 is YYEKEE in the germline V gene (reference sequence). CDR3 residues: CASSPNKRQGRETQYF. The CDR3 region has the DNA TGTGCCAGCAGCCCTAACAAACGACAGGGAAGAGAGACCCAGTACTTC.

CDR3 sequence: CSVARTGGRADTQYF. The CDR3 nucleotides are TGCAGCGTCGCCCGGACAGGGGGCCGGGCAGATACGCAGTATTTT. The chain is built from TRBV29-1 and TRBJ2-3; 11 bases are a match to TRBD1. V lost 6 bases to trimming and J lost 4 bases; unmatched junction nucleotides: 9. The CDR3 has 15 residues. Germline CDR1 is SQVTM and CDR2 is ANQGSEA.

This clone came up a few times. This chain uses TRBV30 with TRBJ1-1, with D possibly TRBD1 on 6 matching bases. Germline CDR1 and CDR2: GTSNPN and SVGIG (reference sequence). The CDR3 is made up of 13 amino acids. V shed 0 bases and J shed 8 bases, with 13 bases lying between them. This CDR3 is CAWSVFQTGEAFF. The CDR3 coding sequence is TGTGCCTGGAGTGTCTTTCAAACAGGGGAAGCTTTCTTT.

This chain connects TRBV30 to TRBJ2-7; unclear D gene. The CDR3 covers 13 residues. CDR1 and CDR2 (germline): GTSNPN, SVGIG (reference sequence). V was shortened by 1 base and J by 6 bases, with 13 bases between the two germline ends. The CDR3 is CAWSGRPPGEQYF. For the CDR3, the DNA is TGTGCCTGGAGTGGAAGACCCCCGGGCGAGCAGTACTTC.

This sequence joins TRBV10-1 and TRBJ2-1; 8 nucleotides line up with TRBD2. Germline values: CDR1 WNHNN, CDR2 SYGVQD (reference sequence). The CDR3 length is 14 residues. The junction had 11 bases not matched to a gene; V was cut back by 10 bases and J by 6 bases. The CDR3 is CATSPGGYLNEQFF. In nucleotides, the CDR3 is TGCGCCACCTCCCCGGGGGGGTATCTCAATGAGCAGTTCTTC.

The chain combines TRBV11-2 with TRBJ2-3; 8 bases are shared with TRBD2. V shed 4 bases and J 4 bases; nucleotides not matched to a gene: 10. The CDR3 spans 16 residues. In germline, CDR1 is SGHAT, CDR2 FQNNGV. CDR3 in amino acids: CASSSFAGGGADTQYF. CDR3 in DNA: TGTGCCAGCAGCTCCTTCGCGGGAGGAGGGGCAGATACGCAGTATTTT.

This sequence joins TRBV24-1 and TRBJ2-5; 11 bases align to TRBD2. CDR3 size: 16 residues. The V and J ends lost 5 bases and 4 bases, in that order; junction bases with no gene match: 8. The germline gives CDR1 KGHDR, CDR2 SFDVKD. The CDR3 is CATSVGLAETRETQYF. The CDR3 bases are TGTGCCACCAGTGTGGGACTAGCGGAGACGCGAGAGACCCAGTACTTC.

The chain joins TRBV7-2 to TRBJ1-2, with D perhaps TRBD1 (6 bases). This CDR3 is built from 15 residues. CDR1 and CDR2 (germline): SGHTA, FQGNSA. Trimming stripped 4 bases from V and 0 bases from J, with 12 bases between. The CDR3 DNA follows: TGTGCCAGCAGCTACCTTCCAGGGGCTAACTATGGCTACACCTTC. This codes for CASSYLPGANYGYTF.

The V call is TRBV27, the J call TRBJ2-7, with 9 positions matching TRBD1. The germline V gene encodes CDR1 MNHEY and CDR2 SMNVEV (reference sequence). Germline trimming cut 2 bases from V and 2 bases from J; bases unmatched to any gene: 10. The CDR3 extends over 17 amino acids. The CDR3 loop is CASSLVPPTGGPYEQYF. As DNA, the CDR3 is TGTGCCAGCAGTTTAGTTCCCCCGACAGGGGGACCCTACGAGCAGTACTTC.